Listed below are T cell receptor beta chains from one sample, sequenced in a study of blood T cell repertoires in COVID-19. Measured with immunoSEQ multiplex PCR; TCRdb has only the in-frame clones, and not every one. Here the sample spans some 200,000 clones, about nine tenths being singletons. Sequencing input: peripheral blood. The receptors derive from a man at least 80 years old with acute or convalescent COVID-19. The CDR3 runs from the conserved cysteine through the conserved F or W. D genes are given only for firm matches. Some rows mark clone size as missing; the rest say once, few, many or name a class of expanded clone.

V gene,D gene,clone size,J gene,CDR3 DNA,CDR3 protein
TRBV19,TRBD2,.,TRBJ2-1,TGTGCCAGTAGTATTCTCGGACTAGCGGGAGGAGGCAATGAGCAGTTCTTC,CASSILGLAGGGNEQFF
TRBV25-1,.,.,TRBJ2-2,TGTGCCAGCAGTGATGGGACTCCAAACACCGGGGAGCTGTTTTTT,CASSDGTPNTGELFF
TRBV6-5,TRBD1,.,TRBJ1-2,TGTGCCAGCAGTTTAGGACAGGGCGGGAGCTACACCTTC,CASSLGQGGSYTF
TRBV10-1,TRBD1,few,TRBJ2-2,TGCGCCAGTGGACAGGGCCGAGACACCGGGGAGCTGTTTTTT,CASGQGRDTGELFF
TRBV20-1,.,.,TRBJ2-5,TGCAGTGCTCCGCAAGAGACCCAGTACTTC,CSAPQETQYF
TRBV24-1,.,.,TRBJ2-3,TGTGCCACCAGCCGGGATTCCACAGATACGCAGTATTTT,CATSRDSTDTQYF
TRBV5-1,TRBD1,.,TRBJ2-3,TGCGCCAGCAGCTTTTCCGGGACAGGGAGTACAGATACGCAGTATTTT,CASSFSGTGSTDTQYF
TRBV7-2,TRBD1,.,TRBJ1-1,TGTGCCAGCAGCTTAAAGGGACAGGGACGCACTGAAGCTTTCTTT,CASSLKGQGRTEAFF
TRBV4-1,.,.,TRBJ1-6,TGCGCCAGCAGCCAAGATGGGAGTCAGTCACCCCTCCACTTT,CASSQDGSQSPLHF
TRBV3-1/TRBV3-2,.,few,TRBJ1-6,TGTGCCAGCAGCCAACAGGGTTTTTCGGCCCTCCACTTT,CASSQQGFSALHF
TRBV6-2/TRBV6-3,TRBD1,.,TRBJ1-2,TGTGCCAGCAGTTACTTAACAGGGGAGGACTATGGCTACACCTTC,CASSYLTGEDYGYTF
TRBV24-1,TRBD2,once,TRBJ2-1,TGTGCCACCAGTGGGGGCCTAGCGGGAGTACACAATGAGCAGTTCTTC,CATSGGLAGVHNEQFF
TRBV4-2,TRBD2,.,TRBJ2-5,TGTGCCAGCAGCCAATCACTAGCGGTCCAAGAGACCCAGTACTTC,CASSQSLAVQETQYF
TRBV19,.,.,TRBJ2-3,TGTGCCAGTAGTACTCTCCCGGGGGATACGCAGTATTTT,CASSTLPGDTQYF
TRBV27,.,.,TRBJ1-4,TGTGCCAGCAGTTTTGCACCTACAACTAATGAAAAACTGTTTTTT,CASSFAPTTNEKLFF
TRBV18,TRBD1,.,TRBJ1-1,TGTGCCAGCTCACCGACAATACAGGGGACGGGTGCTCCCGCTTTCTTT,CASSPTIQGTGAPAFF
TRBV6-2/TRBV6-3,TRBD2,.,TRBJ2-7,TGTGCCAGCAGCCGCCTAGCGGGAGGGCCGCACTACGAGCAGTACTTC,CASSRLAGGPHYEQYF
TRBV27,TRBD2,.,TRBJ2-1,TGTGCCAGCAGTTCCCTGACTAGCGCGAGAACCAATGAGCAGTTCTTC,CASSSLTSARTNEQFF
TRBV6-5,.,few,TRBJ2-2,TGTGCCAGCAGTTGGCGGGGCGGGGAGCTGTTTTTT,CASSWRGGELFF
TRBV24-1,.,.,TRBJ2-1,TGTGCCACCAGTCGGTACAATGAGCAGTTCTTC,CATSRYNEQFF
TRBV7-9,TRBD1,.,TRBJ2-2,TGTGCCAGCAGCTGGACAGGATCCGGGGAGCTGTTTTTT,CASSWTGSGELFF
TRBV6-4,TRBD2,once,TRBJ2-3,TGTGCCAGCAGACTAGCGGGAGAGTTCGGTACGCAGTATTTT,CASRLAGEFGTQYF
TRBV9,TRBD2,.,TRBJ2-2,TGTGCCAGCGGCGGGAGGGCCAACACCGGGGAGCTGTTTTTT,CASGGRANTGELFF
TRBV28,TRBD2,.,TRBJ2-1,TGTGCCAGCAGTTTATCGACTAGCGGGAGCTATGAGCAGTTCTTC,CASSLSTSGSYEQFF
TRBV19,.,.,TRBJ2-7,TGTGCCACCAGACAGAATCTAGGATACGAGCAGTACTTC,CATRQNLGYEQYF
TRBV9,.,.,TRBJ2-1,TGTGCCAGCAGCGCCCGACAACCCTACAATGAGCAGTTCTTC,CASSARQPYNEQFF
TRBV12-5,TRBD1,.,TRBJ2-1,TGTGCTAGTGGTGGACAGGGAGGCTCCTACAATGAGCAGTTCTTC,CASGGQGGSYNEQFF
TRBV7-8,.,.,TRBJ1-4,TGTGCCAGCAGCTTAGGGGGGCAGGAGAATGAAAAACTGTTTTTT,CASSLGGQENEKLFF
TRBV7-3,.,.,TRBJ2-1,TGTGCCAGCAGCCCCCGGGACAACCGGGGGGATGAGCAGTTCTTC,CASSPRDNRGDEQFF
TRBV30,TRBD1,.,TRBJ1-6,TGTGCCTGGAGTCTCGGACAGGGACGGTCACCCCTCCACTTT,CAWSLGQGRSPLHF
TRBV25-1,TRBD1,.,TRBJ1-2,TGTGCCAGCAGTGGAACACAGGGGAAAAGCTATGGCTACACCTTC,CASSGTQGKSYGYTF
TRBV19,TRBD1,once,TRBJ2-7,TGTGCCAGTACCTTTGGGACAGGGGAAGGCGAGCAGTACTTC,CASTFGTGEGEQYF
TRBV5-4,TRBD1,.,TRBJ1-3,TGTGCCAGCAGCTTGGGCCTCACAGGGGGCTCTGGAAACACCATATATTTT,CASSLGLTGGSGNTIYF
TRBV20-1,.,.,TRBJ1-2,TGCAGTGCTAGTAAAACGGGCAGGGAAGGTGGCTACACCTTC,CSASKTGREGGYTF
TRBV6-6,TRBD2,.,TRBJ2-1,TGTGCCAGCAATATACTAGCGGGAGGGGGCAATGAGCAGTTCTTC,CASNILAGGGNEQFF
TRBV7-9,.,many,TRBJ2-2,TGTGCCAGCAGCTTAGCGCTCAGTACCACCGGGGAGCTGTTTTTT,CASSLALSTTGELFF
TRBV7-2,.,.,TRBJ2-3,TGTGCCAGCAGCTTAGCGGTGCGAGGGGGGGAGAATACGCAGTATTTT,CASSLAVRGGENTQYF
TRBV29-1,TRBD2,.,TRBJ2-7,TGCAGCGTGGGGAGGACTAGCGGGAGGGCTTACGAGCAGTACTTC,CSVGRTSGRAYEQYF
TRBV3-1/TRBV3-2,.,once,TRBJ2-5,TGTGCCAGCAGCCCAGTAGTTCTAGCGTGGGAGACCCAGTACTTC,CASSPVVLAWETQYF
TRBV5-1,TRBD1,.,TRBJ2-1,TGCGCCAGCAGCATAAGGACAGGGGACTACAATGAGCAGTTCTTC,CASSIRTGDYNEQFF
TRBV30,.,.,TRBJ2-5,TGTGCCTGGAGTACGGGGGAGGAGACCCAGTACTTC,CAWSTGEETQYF
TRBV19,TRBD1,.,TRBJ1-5,TGTGCCAGTACCCCGGGACAGGGGGCCTATCAGCCCCAGCATTTT,CASTPGQGAYQPQHF
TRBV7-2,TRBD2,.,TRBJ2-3,TGTGCCAGCAGATACGGGACTAACCGGGGGGATACGCAGTATTTT,CASRYGTNRGDTQYF
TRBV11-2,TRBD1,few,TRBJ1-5,TGTGCCAGCAGCGGGACAGAGTCCCAGCCCCAGCATTTT,CASSGTESQPQHF
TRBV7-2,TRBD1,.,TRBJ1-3,TGTGCCAGCAGCTCGGGACAGGGGCTCATCTCTGGAAACACCATATATTTT,CASSSGQGLISGNTIYF
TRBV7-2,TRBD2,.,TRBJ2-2,TGTGCCAGCAGCTTAGAAGGTAGCGGGAGCAGAACCGGGGAGCTGTTTTTT,CASSLEGSGSRTGELFF
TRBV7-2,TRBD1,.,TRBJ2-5,TGTGCCAGCAGCTTAGCCCCAGGGGGCTATGAGACCCAGTACTTC,CASSLAPGGYETQYF
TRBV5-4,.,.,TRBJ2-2,TGTGCCAGCAGCTTGGGGCAGGGAATTTTGGACACCGGGGAGCTGTTTTTT,CASSLGQGILDTGELFF
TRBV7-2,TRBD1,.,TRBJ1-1,TGTGCCAGCAGCTTAAGACAGGGCCCGAACACTGAAGCTTTCTTT,CASSLRQGPNTEAFF
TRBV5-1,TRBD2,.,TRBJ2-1,TGCGCCAGCAGCTTAACTAGCGGGAGTTTGAATGAGCAGTTCTTC,CASSLTSGSLNEQFF
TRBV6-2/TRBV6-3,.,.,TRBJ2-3,TGTGCCAGCAGTTTGCTGGTCGGACTTGCGCAGTATTTT,CASSLLVGLAQYF